These 28 T cell receptor beta chains were all obtained from the same sample, sequenced in a study of spatial heterogeneity in lung cancer. The time point: blood at routine non-recurrence follow-up after resection. Sequencing covered unsorted whole RNA taken from tumor, nontumor lung or frozen PBMC. TCRdb redid the calling of the 5' RACE reads with MiXCR, one entry per CDR3 protein. Of roughly 120,000 distinct CDR3 sequences listed, 10% to 15% are singletons. The sample in question was PBMCs, obtained at follow-up. These receptors all come from a male donor with early-stage non-small cell lung cancer.

This clonotype has only a few counts. The chain has TRBV9 and TRBJ1-6; 9 nucleotides match TRBD1. The ends lost 3 bases at V and 6 bases at J; junction bases unmatched: 7. CDR3 length equals 16 residues. The germline V gene has CDR1 SGDLS and CDR2 YYNGEE. DNA of the CDR3: TGTGCCAGCAGCGCCTACCCGGGACAGGGTAATTCACCCCTCCACTTT. Amino acid sequence: CASSAYPGQGNSPLHF.

The chain couples TRBV4-2 to TRBJ2-2; D remains ambiguous. With 0 bases removed from V and 4 bases from J, the gap between germline ends came to 9 bases. The CDR3 covers 15 residues. The V gene's germline CDR1 is LGHNA and CDR2 YNFKEQ. As DNA, the CDR3 is TGTGCCAGCAGCCAAGATAAACAGAGCACCGGGGAGCTGTTTTTT. Translated, it gives CASSQDKQSTGELFF.

The V and J genes are TRBV4-1 and TRBJ2-5; 8 bases are a match to TRBD2. The CDR3 is 14 amino acids. Germline CDR1 MGHRA, CDR2 YSYEKL. V was clipped by 0 bases and J by 5 bases; unmatched bases: 2. The CDR3 DNA follows: TGCGCCAGCAGCCAAGAATCTAGCGGGGAGACCCAGTACTTC. This codes for CASSQESSGETQYF.

The chain has TRBV6-2 or TRBV6-3 and TRBJ2-1, with D uncertain. The CDR3 totals 14 residues. Trimming shortened V by 2 bases and J by 8 bases, and 13 bases separated the two germline ends. Germline-derived CDR1 and CDR2 are MNHEY and SVGEGT. DNA of the CDR3: TGTGCCAGCAGTTACACAAACCCCTCAGATGAGCAGTTCTTC. Its translation is CASSYTNPSDEQFF.

The sample holds a few counts of this clonotype. This chain uses TRBV6-2 or TRBV6-3 with TRBJ2-7, with unresolved D. The ends were cut back, 4 bases at V and 3 bases at J, with 7 bases in the middle. The length of the CDR3 is 12 residues. From germline, CDR1 is MNHEY and CDR2 SVGEGT. This CDR3 reads CASSWDYYEQYF. CDR3 coding DNA: TGTGCCAGCAGTTGGGATTACTACGAGCAGTACTTC.

There are many counts of this clonotype. This rearrangement joins TRBV6-6 to TRBJ1-3; D call uncertain. The V end lost 4 bases, the J end lost 6 bases, and 4 bases lay between the germline ends. There are 11 residues in the CDR3. Germline-derived CDR1 and CDR2 are MNHNY and SVGAGI (reference sequence). CDR3 region: CASSSLNTIYF. The CDR3 nucleotides are TGTGCCAGCAGTTCCCTAAACACCATATATTTT.

J is TRBJ1-3 and V is TRBV7-9; weak D call: TRBD1 (6 bases). Germline V gives CDR1 SEHNR, CDR2 FQNEAQ (reference sequence). Trimming took 5 bases from V and 0 from J, leaving 14 bases between them. The CDR3 covers 16 residues. The CDR3 coding sequence is TGTGCCAGCAGCGTGTACAGGGCAAGCTCTGGAAACACCATATATTTT. Amino acid sequence: CASSVYRASSGNTIYF.

This clonotype has only a few counts. The J gene is TRBJ2-7, the V gene TRBV6-5; D not certain. Germline V gives CDR1 MNHEY, CDR2 SVGAGI. The CDR3 has 15 residues. The V end lost 0 bases, the J end lost 3 bases, and 12 bases lay between the germline ends. The CDR3 nucleotides read TGTGCCAGCAGTTACTCTGCTTGGCAGTACTACGAGCAGTACTTC. Protein sequence: CASSYSAWQYYEQYF.

The V gene is TRBV7-9, the J gene TRBJ2-3; 10 bases are shared with TRBD2. This CDR3 is built from 16 residues. The germline V gene encodes CDR1 SEHNR and CDR2 FQNEAQ (reference sequence). With V trimmed by 5 bases and J by 7 bases, 12 bases remained unmatched. As DNA, the CDR3 is TGTGCCAGCAGCCGCCAGAGCGGGGGGGCCGTAAATACGCAGTATTTT. As protein: CASSRQSGGAVNTQYF.

This clonotype was seen repeatedly, ten times or more. This chain joins TRBV10-3 and TRBJ2-7; TRBD1 is a possible D gene (6 bases). Trimming took 6 bases from V and 8 from J, leaving 17 bases between them. The germline V gene encodes CDR1 ENHRY and CDR2 SYGVKD. CDR3 length: 13 amino acids. CDR3 residues: CAISATGPSKQYF. Here the CDR3 DNA reads TGTGCCATCAGCGCGACAGGTCCTTCGAAGCAGTACTTC.

This rearrangement joins TRBV4-2 to TRBJ2-2; D is possibly TRBD1 (6 bases). Looked up from germline, CDR1 is LGHNA and CDR2 is YNFKEQ. This CDR3 has 16 amino acids. Deletions cut 1 base from V and 6 bases from J, with 15 bases between. The CDR3 spells CASSQASITGPGELFF. Written as DNA, the CDR3 is TGTGCCAGCAGCCAAGCCTCTATAACAGGGCCCGGGGAGCTGTTTTTT.

This clonotype came up many times. The chain links TRBV27 to TRBJ2-2, with 8 bases matching TRBD2. From germline, CDR1 is MNHEY and CDR2 SMNVEV (reference sequence). The trim removed 3 bases at V and 4 bases at J, leaving 7 bases unmatched. This CDR3 contains 16 residues. As DNA, the CDR3 is TGTGCCAGCAGTTTCGTGGGACTAGTCGGCACCGGGGAGCTGTTTTTT. It yields the protein CASSFVGLVGTGELFF.

The chain has TRBV24-1 and TRBJ2-3; D unresolved. The CDR3 has 13 amino acids. Germline CDR1 KGHDR, CDR2 SFDVKD. V lost 2 bases, J lost 5 bases, and 7 bases lay in between. CDR3 in amino acids: CATSDSIEDTQYF. In nucleotides, the CDR3 is TGTGCCACCAGTGATTCAATAGAAGATACGCAGTATTTT.

This clonotype was seen more than once but under ten times. The chain is built from TRBV3-1 and TRBJ2-7; no clear D gene. This CDR3 is built from 15 residues. Trimming pared 1 base from V and 2 bases from J, leaving 12 bases between. Germline-derived CDR1 and CDR2 are LGHDT and YNNKEL (reference sequence). CDR3 region: CASSQVVEGPYEQYF. CDR3 in DNA: TGTGCCAGCAGCCAAGTAGTTGAAGGCCCCTACGAGCAGTACTTC.

This clonotype was picked up many times. V and J are TRBV20-1 and TRBJ1-5; 8 bases map to TRBD1. V shed 0 bases and J 5 bases; nucleotides not matched to a gene: 3. CDR1 and CDR2 from the germline V gene are DFQATT and SNEGSKA (reference sequence). This CDR3 is built from 14 residues. CDR3 sequence reads: CSAREGTGHQPQHF. DNA of the CDR3: TGCAGTGCTAGAGAGGGGACAGGACATCAGCCCCAGCATTTT.

A few counts support this clonotype. The V and J genes are TRBV7-2 and TRBJ1-2, with D possibly being TRBD1 (5 bases). Trimming stripped 4 bases from V and 2 bases from J, with 14 bases between. CDR3 length: 15 amino acids. The germline V gene has CDR1 SGHTA and CDR2 FQGNSA. CDR3 region: CASSSSGKSNYGYTF. Here the CDR3 DNA reads TGTGCCAGCAGCTCGTCAGGGAAATCAAACTATGGCTACACCTTC.

J is TRBJ1-5 and V is TRBV12-3 or TRBV12-4, with D possibly matching TRBD1 (6 bases). Trimming removed 5 bases at V and 3 bases at J, with 14 bases between. CDR3 length equals 15 residues. In DNA form, the CDR3 reads TGTGCCAGCAGTCTCAGGGGAGAGGACAATCAGCCCCAGCATTTT. Protein sequence: CASSLRGEDNQPQHF.

This clonotype was counted between two and nine times. CDR3 loop: CASSWTGLETQYF. CDR3 nucleotide sequence: TGTGCCAGCAGTTGGACAGGATTGGAGACCCAGTACTTC. The chain links TRBV12-3 or TRBV12-4 to TRBJ2-5; 7 bases agree with TRBD1. The V and J ends lost 4 bases and 5 bases, in that order; junction bases with no gene match: 4. This CDR3 has 13 amino acids.

V and J are TRBV6-5 and TRBJ2-5, with TRBD2 identical over 7 bases. This CDR3 is 16 amino acids long. The V segment lost 6 bases and the J segment 2 bases; nucleotides outside the gene matches: 12. From germline, CDR1 is MNHEY and CDR2 SVGAGI. CDR3 DNA: TGTGCCAGCAGACCTCCCGGGACTACCCTACAAGAGACCCAGTACTTC. Encoded protein: CASRPPGTTLQETQYF.

V usage is TRBV11-1 and J usage is TRBJ2-5; 7 bases are a match to TRBD2. With V trimmed by 4 bases and J by 1 base, 3 bases remained unmatched. Looked up from germline, CDR1 is SGHAT and CDR2 is FQDESV (reference sequence). The length of the CDR3 is 14 residues. CDR3 sequence (DNA): TGTGCCAGCAGCTCGCGGGGGATCCAAGAGACCCAGTACTTC. It translates to CASSSRGIQETQYF. The full variable domain, rest sourced from reference TRBV11-1 and TRBJ2-5, is EAEVAQSPRYKITEKSQAVAFWCDPISGHATLYWYRQILGQGPELLVQFQDESVVDDSQLPKDRFSAERLKGVDSTLKIQPAELGDSAMYLCASSSRGIQETQYFGPGTRLLVL.

The chain is built from TRBV20-1 and TRBJ1-5; tentatively, D is TRBD1 (5 bases). V was cut by 4 bases and J by 2 bases, with 15 bases left in between. CDR3 size: 15 residues. Germline V gene sequence: CDR1 DFQATT, CDR2 SNEGSKA (reference sequence). The CDR3, as DNA: TGCAGTGCTAAGGTCCCAGGGATGGGCAATCAGCCCCAGCATTTT. Translated, it gives CSAKVPGMGNQPQHF.

This clonotype was recorded at least ten times. The J gene is TRBJ2-2, the V gene TRBV11-3; D call uncertain. The germline CDR1 and CDR2 sequences are SGHNT and YENEEA. CDR3 length: 16 amino acids. V lost 5 bases and J lost 2, with 15 bases in between. As DNA, the CDR3 is TGTGCCAGCAGCCAACCGCTAGTCAAAAACACCGGGGAGCTGTTTTTT. Protein product: CASSQPLVKNTGELFF.

This clonotype has only a few counts. J is TRBJ1-4 and V is TRBV25-1, with D uncertain. The ends were cut back, 2 bases at V and 4 bases at J, with 11 bases in the middle. This CDR3 has 15 residues. Per germline, CDR1 MGHDK and CDR2 SYGVNS. CDR3 residues: CASSETVTVNEKLFF. The CDR3 DNA reads TGTGCCAGCAGTGAAACAGTGACGGTTAATGAAAAACTGTTTTTT.

This clonotype has a handful of counts. The rearrangement joins TRBV2 to TRBJ1-5, with 7 positions matching TRBD1. Trimming took 6 bases from V and 7 from J; bases not matched to a gene: 9. The germline CDR1 and CDR2 sequences are SNHLY and FYNNEI. The CDR3 totals 14 residues. The CDR3 region is CASRPGGGRQPQHF. The DNA for the CDR3 is TGTGCCAGCAGACCGGGAGGGGGCAGACAGCCCCAGCATTTT.

This clonotype has a handful of counts. The junction departs from the called germline gene at one end, perhaps through a read error. The chain couples TRBV7-7 to TRBJ2-3; 9 nucleotides match TRBD2. This CDR3 spans 15 amino acids. Germline-derived CDR1 and CDR2 are SSHAT and FNYEAQ (reference sequence). In DNA form, the CDR3 reads TGTGCTAGCAGCCGGACTAGCGTTCGCACAGATACGCAGTATTTT. Translation gives CASSRTSVRTDTQYF.

This clonotype was seen ten or more times. The J gene is TRBJ1-1, the V gene TRBV5-1; maybe TRBD1 (5 bases). Looked up from germline, CDR1 is SGHRS and CDR2 is YFSETQ. V shed 6 bases and J shed 3 bases, with 15 bases lying between them. The CDR3 length is 14 residues. CDR3 sequence (DNA): TGCGCCAGCAAAAGGGGCATAGGGGACACTGAAGCTTTCTTT. This encodes CASKRGIGDTEAFF.

The chain uses TRBV4-1 and TRBJ1-1, with D possibly TRBD1 on 6 matching bases. The CDR3 length is 14 residues. Germline CDR1 is MGHRA and CDR2 is YSYEKL. Between the trimmed V and J ends, which lost 4 bases and 2 bases, there was a span of 11 bases. The CDR3 nucleotides read TGCGCCAGCAGCCGCAAGGGGGGCAACACTGAAGCTTTCTTT. Its translation: CASSRKGGNTEAFF.

This chain's CDR3 is CAISEVTGGLDEQYF. The CDR3 nucleotides read TGTGCCATCAGTGAGGTAACTGGAGGCTTGGACGAGCAGTACTTC. The rearrangement links TRBV10-3 to TRBJ2-7, with D perhaps matching TRBD2 (5 bases). Looked up from germline, CDR1 is ENHRY and CDR2 is SYGVKD. This CDR3 spans 15 amino acids. Trimming shortened V by 2 bases and J by 5 bases, and 16 bases separated the two germline ends.